This is a list of T cell receptor beta chains from one sample in a study of neurological immune-mediated disorders. TCRdb re-derived calls from the 5' RACE reads in MiXCR, one entry per CDR3 protein. The table lists some 87,000 distinct CDR3 sequences, approximately 13% of them singletons. Specimen: PBMCs. The source is a female donor with HTLV-1-associated myelopathy (HAM/TSP). Both conserved end residues are part of each CDR3. The order of the fields is D gene, clone size, V gene, J gene, CDR3 protein, CDR3 DNA. D genes are given only for firm matches. Size is omitted from some rows. Given values are once, few, many or a class for expanded clones.

D: .; size: .; V: TRBV28; J: TRBJ2-4; CDR3: CASSWGRKNIQYF; DNA: TGTGCCAGCAGTTGGGGAAGGAAAAACATTCAGTACTTC
D: .; size: many; V: TRBV11-2; J: TRBJ2-7; CDR3: CASSRQGYHVDEQYF; DNA: TGTGCCAGCAGCCGGCAGGGTTATCACGTCGACGAGCAGTACTTC
D: .; size: many; V: TRBV20-1; J: TRBJ1-1; CDR3: CSARDGRQGWMNTEAFF; DNA: TGCAGTGCTAGAGACGGCCGCCAGGGCTGGATGAACACTGAAGCTTTCTTT
D: TRBD1; size: .; V: TRBV5-1; J: TRBJ2-2; CDR3: CASRVSGTGPGELSF; DNA: TGTGCCAGCCGTGTCTCCGGGACAGGGCCCGGGGAGCTGTCTTTT
D: TRBD1; size: many; V: TRBV15; J: TRBJ2-7; CDR3: CATSRGFWTGSYEQYF; DNA: TGTGCTACCAGCAGAGGCTTCTGGACAGGGTCCTACGAGCAGTACTTC
D: .; size: many; V: TRBV9; J: TRBJ2-7; CDR3: CASSALPGFWGEQYF; DNA: TGTGCCAGCAGCGCTTTACCAGGGTTTTGGGGCGAGCAGTACTTC
D: TRBD1; size: many; V: TRBV28; J: TRBJ2-6; CDR3: CASRSTGSGANVLTF; DNA: TGTGCCAGCAGATCGACAGGGAGTGGGGCCAACGTCCTGACTTTC
D: .; size: medium-sized; V: TRBV5-1; J: TRBJ2-7; CDR3: CASSLQTFYEQYF; DNA: TGCGCCAGCAGCTTGCAAACCTTCTACGAGCAGTACTTC
D: .; size: many; V: TRBV5-5; J: TRBJ2-1; CDR3: CASSLQQGRVDEQFF; DNA: TGTGCCAGCAGCTTACAACAGGGGAGGGTCGATGAGCAGTTCTTC
D: .; size: .; V: TRBV4-2; J: TRBJ2-3; CDR3: CASSHSESTDTQYF; DNA: TGTGCCAGCAGCCACAGCGAAAGCACAGATACGCAGTATTTT
D: .; size: .; V: TRBV12-5; J: TRBJ1-1; CDR3: CASGTLQGMNTEAFF; DNA: TGTGCTAGTGGTACCCTACAGGGTATGAACACTGAAGCTTTCTTT
D: .; size: many; V: TRBV10-2; J: TRBJ2-1; CDR3: CASSLTGPNEQFF; DNA: TGCGCCAGCAGTCTTACAGGGCCCAATGAGCAGTTCTTC
D: .; size: many; V: TRBV9; J: TRBJ2-3; CDR3: CASSPHTDTQYF; DNA: TGTGCCAGCAGCCCGCACACAGATACGCAGTATTTT
D: TRBD1; size: many; V: TRBV29-1; J: TRBJ2-7; CDR3: CSVTRTGSEQYF; DNA: TGCAGCGTTACCCGGACAGGGTCCGAGCAGTACTTC
D: .; size: many; V: TRBV20-1; J: TRBJ2-5; CDR3: CSAPGTLQETQYF; DNA: TGCAGTGCCCCTGGGACTTTACAAGAGACCCAGTACTTC
D: .; size: once; V: TRBV12-3/TRBV12-4; J: TRBJ2-3; CDR3: CASSFLPDKQYF; DNA: TGTGCCAGCAGTTTTCTACCGGATAAGCAGTATTTT
D: TRBD1; size: .; V: TRBV5-1; J: TRBJ2-3; CDR3: CASGGQGASTDTQYF; DNA: TGCGCCAGCGGGGGACAGGGGGCTTCCACAGATACGCAGTATTTT
D: .; size: .; V: TRBV5-1; J: TRBJ2-2; CDR3: CATRGTSYTGELSF; DNA: TGCGCCACCCGGGGGACATCGTACACCGGGGAGCTGTCTTTT
D: .; size: .; V: TRBV9; J: TRBJ2-4; CDR3: CASSVERSSDLAKNIQYF; DNA: TGTGCCAGTAGCGTAGAGCGGTCATCGGATCTAGCCAAAAACATTCAGTACTTC
D: .; size: few; V: TRBV11-2; J: TRBJ1-1; CDR3: CASSLVDNLNEAFF; DNA: TGTGCCAGCAGCTTAGTTGACAACCTAAATGAAGCTTTCTTT
D: TRBD1; size: many; V: TRBV5-1; J: TRBJ2-3; CDR3: CASSSPQGASDTQYF; DNA: TGCGCCAGCAGCTCGCCACAGGGGGCATCGGATACGCAGTATTTT
D: .; size: many; V: TRBV20-1; J: TRBJ1-5; CDR3: CSAREEVSNQPQHF; DNA: TGCAGTGCTAGGGAGGAGGTTAGCAATCAGCCCCAGCATTTT
D: .; size: few; V: TRBV6-1; J: TRBJ2-1; CDR3: CASSEGIAPYNEQFF; DNA: TGTGCCAGCAGTGAAGGTATAGCCCCTTACAATGAGCAGTTCTTC
D: .; size: .; V: TRBV20-1; J: TRBJ1-1; CDR3: CSASEGSVTTEAFF; DNA: TGCAGTGCTAGTGAGGGAAGTGTAACCACTGAAGCTTTCTTT
D: TRBD1; size: .; V: TRBV12-3/TRBV12-4; J: TRBJ2-1; CDR3: CASSPLRGLAHNEQFF; DNA: TGTGCCAGCAGTCCCCTCAGGGGGCTTGCCCACAATGAGCAGTTCTTC
D: TRBD1; size: many; V: TRBV5-1; J: TRBJ1-4; CDR3: CASSFGTGNEKLFF; DNA: TGCGCCAGCAGTTTCGGGACAGGGAATGAAAAACTGTTTTTT
D: .; size: many; V: TRBV20-1; J: TRBJ2-2; CDR3: CSAGTADTGELFF; DNA: TGCAGTGCTGGGACGGCGGACACCGGGGAGCTGTTTTTT
D: .; size: many; V: TRBV9; J: TRBJ2-1; CDR3: CASTLSADNEQFF; DNA: TGTGCCAGCACCCTCTCGGCGGACAATGAGCAGTTCTTC
D: TRBD2; size: many; V: TRBV5-1; J: TRBJ2-3; CDR3: CASSLDRGGTDTQYF; DNA: TGCGCCAGCAGCTTGGACCGGGGGGGCACAGATACGCAGTATTTT
D: .; size: many; V: TRBV7-6; J: TRBJ2-6; CDR3: CASSLWPSGANVLTF; DNA: TGTGCCAGCAGCTTATGGCCCTCTGGGGCCAACGTCCTGACTTTC
D: .; size: many; V: TRBV29-1; J: TRBJ1-2; CDR3: CSAVNDRLHGYTF; DNA: TGCAGCGCCGTCAATGACAGGCTGCATGGCTACACCTTC
D: .; size: many; V: TRBV7-9; J: TRBJ2-6; CDR3: CASSLAVRAQTSGANVLTF; DNA: TGTGCCAGCAGCTTAGCGGTCAGGGCCCAAACCTCTGGGGCCAACGTCCTGACTTTC
D: .; size: many; V: TRBV5-1; J: TRBJ2-3; CDR3: CASSYDRGTDTQYF; DNA: TGCGCCAGCAGCTACGACAGAGGCACAGATACGCAGTATTTT
D: .; size: many; V: TRBV10-2; J: TRBJ1-5; CDR3: CASSLAGLDNQPQHF; DNA: TGCGCCAGCAGTTTGGCAGGGTTGGACAATCAGCCCCAGCATTTT
D: .; size: many; V: TRBV5-6; J: TRBJ2-7; CDR3: CASSSRNEQYF; DNA: TGTGCCAGCAGCTCCAGGAACGAGCAGTACTTC
D: .; size: .; V: TRBV10-3; J: TRBJ2-5; CDR3: CAIRWTRKETQYF; DNA: TGTGCCATCAGGTGGACTCGGAAAGAGACCCAGTACTTC
D: .; size: many; V: TRBV20-1; J: TRBJ1-5; CDR3: CSAPSRGGQPQHF; DNA: TGCAGTGCCCCCAGCAGGGGCGGGCAGCCCCAGCATTTT
D: .; size: few; V: TRBV5-1; J: TRBJ2-3; CDR3: CASSLGTDRDTQYF; DNA: TGCGCCAGCAGCTTGGGGACGGACAGAGATACGCAGTATTTT
D: TRBD1; size: many; V: TRBV11-2; J: TRBJ2-3; CDR3: CASAPIGTAQYF; DNA: TGTGCCAGCGCACCTATAGGGACAGCGCAGTATTTT
D: .; size: few; V: TRBV28; J: TRBJ2-7; CDR3: CASTTRDHEQYF; DNA: TGTGCCAGCACTACCCGGGACCACGAGCAGTACTTC
D: .; size: many; V: TRBV2; J: TRBJ2-2; CDR3: CASLQGSNTGELFF; DNA: TGTGCCAGCCTACAGGGATCGAACACCGGGGAGCTGTTTTTT
D: .; size: few; V: TRBV4-2; J: TRBJ2-2; CDR3: CASSQDRARRGQNTGELFF; DNA: TGTGCCAGCAGCCAAGATAGGGCCCGGCGGGGGCAAAACACCGGGGAGCTGTTTTTT
D: .; size: many; V: TRBV20-1; J: TRBJ2-1; CDR3: CSAPPRTSYNEQFF; DNA: TGCAGTGCCCCCCCGAGGACCTCCTACAATGAGCAGTTCTTC
D: .; size: many; V: TRBV11-2; J: TRBJ1-3; CDR3: CASSFLGAVRSGNTIYF; DNA: TGTGCCAGCAGCTTCCTGGGGGCAGTACGCTCTGGAAACACCATATATTTT
D: TRBD1; size: many; V: TRBV3-1; J: TRBJ2-3; CDR3: CASGAGQGGPDTQYF; DNA: TGTGCCAGCGGCGCAGGACAGGGTGGCCCAGATACGCAGTATTTT
D: TRBD2; size: .; V: TRBV20-1; J: TRBJ2-1; CDR3: CSAREGLYNEQFF; DNA: TGCAGTGCTAGGGAGGGACTATACAATGAGCAGTTCTTC